This T cell receptor beta chain was recorded in a study of shared clonotypes between healthy human individuals. Study overall: The donor group consisted of a couple of women and a few men, aged 18 to 49.

Produced via immunoSEQ multiplex PCR; TCRdb's table is partial and in-frame only. The data show 330,000 or so clones, 73% seen once. The specimen sequenced was memory CD4+ T cells sorted from blood. The subset: CD45RA-negative fraction. The clonotype was recovered from a man aged 25-40 years in good health.

The CDR3 sequence: CASLRTGGSDTQYF. For the CDR3, the DNA is TGCGCCAGCCTAAGGACAGGGGGTTCAGATACGCAGTATTTT. This chain joins TRBV5-1 and TRBJ2-3; 10 nucleotides match TRBD1. Losses at the gene ends were 7 bases for V and 4 bases for J; bases not matched to a gene: 6. There are 14 residues in the CDR3. Germline V CDR1 and CDR2: SGHRS, YFSETQ.